These 28 T cell receptor beta chains originate from one sample sequenced in a study of blood T cell repertoires in COVID-19. Libraries were prepared by immunoSEQ multiplex PCR; TCRdb keeps only in-frame clonotypes and omits some of them. The sample has more than 65,000 clones; around three quarters are singletons. The sequencing input was peripheral blood. These receptors were obtained from a woman aged 70 to 79 with acute or convalescent COVID-19.

This clone was observed once. The V call is TRBV7-2, the J call TRBJ1-4; 7 bases map to TRBD1. The germline CDR1 and CDR2 sequences are SGHTA and FQGNSA. The CDR3 has 15 amino acids. V was clipped by 5 bases and J by 3 bases; unmatched bases: 6. Written as DNA, the CDR3 is TGTGCCAGCAGCAAAACAGGGGCGGCTAATGAAAAACTGTTTTTT. Its protein is CASSKTGAANEKLFF.

This chain links TRBV6-1 with TRBJ2-2, with D possibly matching TRBD1 (5 bases). The germline V and J ends were trimmed by 3 bases and 6 bases, with 8 bases remaining between them. This CDR3 region has 13 residues. Germline assignment: CDR1 MNHNS and CDR2 SASEGT. DNA for the CDR3: TGTGCCAGCAGTGAGACAGACGCCGGGGAGCTGTTTTTT. Amino acid sequence: CASSETDAGELFF.

This clone was picked up one time. In nucleotides, the CDR3 is TGCGCCAGCAAACATTCAACAGGGGTCAATCAGCCCCAGCATTTT. It translates to CASKHSTGVNQPQHF. V gene TRBV5-1 combines with J gene TRBJ1-5; 7 nucleotides align to TRBD1. CDR1 is SGHRS, CDR2 YFSETQ, per germline. The CDR3 is made up of 15 amino acids. V lost 6 bases, J lost 3 bases, and 9 bases stayed unmatched.

The rearrangement uses TRBV21-1 and TRBJ2-2; TRBD2 reflects the table's D call only, with no check against the DNA. TRBV21-1 is a listed pseudogene. The CDR3 consists of 16 residues. This CDR3 reads CASSFGTSGRFGELFF. The CDR3 bases are TGTGCCAGCAGCTTCGGGACTAGCGGGAGATTCGGGGAGCTGTTTTTT.

This chain connects TRBV6-5 to TRBJ2-5, with 7 bases identical to TRBD1. Per the germline V gene, CDR1 is MNHEY and CDR2 is SVGAGI. The V gene end was trimmed by 6 bases and the J gene end by 5 bases; junction bases not matched to a gene: 9. The CDR3 has 14 residues. Here the CDR3 reads CASSLNKGGETQYF. The CDR3 bases are TGTGCCAGCAGCTTGAATAAAGGGGGCGAGACCCAGTACTTC.

The chain joins TRBV5-6 to TRBJ2-1; TRBD1 is a possible D gene (5 bases). V shed 0 bases and J shed 9 bases, with 10 bases lying between them. CDR1 is SGHDT and CDR2 is YYEEEE in the germline V gene. CDR3 length equals 13 residues. CDR3: CASSLDRTGEQFF. The CDR3 DNA reads as TGTGCCAGCAGCTTGGACCGTACAGGTGAGCAGTTCTTC.

The chain combines TRBV7-3 with TRBJ1-1, with 7 bases identical to TRBD1. Per germline, CDR1 SGHTA and CDR2 FQGTGA. V lost 4 bases and J lost 8; bases outside the gene matches: 7. The CDR3 totals 13 residues. The CDR3 DNA reads as TGTGCCAGCAGCTCAGGGGGTCTAAGCGAAGCTTTCTTT. Its translation is CASSSGGLSEAFF.

This chain's CDR3 is CASSSWSGGGYGYTF. DNA for the CDR3: TGTGCCAGCAGCTCCTGGTCGGGTGGAGGCTATGGCTACACCTTC. The chain is built from TRBV7-2 and TRBJ1-2; D is unresolved. The CDR3 runs 15 residues. Per the germline V gene, CDR1 is SGHTA and CDR2 is FQGNSA. V was pared by 4 bases and J by 4 bases, with 16 bases between.

The genes are TRBV6-5 and TRBJ2-7; 10 nucleotides agree with TRBD2. Trimming took 7 bases from V and 3 from J; bases not matched to a gene: 3. Germline V gives CDR1 MNHEY, CDR2 SVGAGI. CDR3 length: 13 amino acids. CDR3 nucleotides: TGTGCCAGCACGCGGACTAGCGGCTACGAGCAGTACTTC. This encodes CASTRTSGYEQYF.

The gene calls are TRBV2 and TRBJ1-2; no clear D. Trimming stripped 1 base from V and 8 bases from J, with 8 bases between. The CDR3 is 12 amino acids. Germline CDR1 reads SNHLY; CDR2 reads FYNNEI. CDR3 residues: CASSEETGGYTF. DNA for the CDR3: TGTGCCAGCAGTGAAGAGACTGGGGGCTACACCTTC.

The chain recombines TRBV19 with TRBJ2-1; 11 bases line up with TRBD2. The J segment lost 10 bases and the V segment lost 5 bases, leaving 4 bases of the junction unmatched. The CDR3 has 13 residues. Germline V CDR1 and CDR2: LNHDA, SQIVND (reference sequence). The CDR3 nucleotides are TGTGCCAGTAGTTCGACTAGCGGGACCGAGCAGTTCTTC. This codes for CASSSTSGTEQFF.

This clone has just a few counts. The chain couples TRBV24-1 to TRBJ2-7; 8 bases are shared with TRBD2. Germline V lookup: CDR1 KGHDR, CDR2 SFDVKD. The CDR3 loop spans 15 amino acids. V dropped 1 base and J dropped 6; count of bases not matched to a gene: 7. This CDR3 reads CATSDLSGRTGEQYF. Here the CDR3 DNA reads TGTGCCACCAGTGATTTAAGCGGGAGAACGGGCGAGCAGTACTTC.

The chain is built from TRBV6-4 and TRBJ2-3; 7 bases are shared with TRBD1. Germline V lookup: CDR1 MRHNA, CDR2 SNTAGT. V lost 5 bases to trimming and J lost 2 bases; unmatched junction nucleotides: 7. This CDR3 is 15 amino acids long. DNA of the CDR3: TGTGCCAGCAGTCCCGGACAGGCTTCCACAGATACGCAGTATTTT. Its translation is CASSPGQASTDTQYF.

The chain links TRBV19 to TRBJ2-6; TRBD1 agrees at 7 bases. The CDR3 runs to 16 residues. V shed 4 bases and J 2 bases; nucleotides not matched to a gene: 5. Germline-derived CDR1 and CDR2 are LNHDA and SQIVND (reference sequence). The CDR3 spells CASSTSTGAGANVLTF. CDR3 nucleotides: TGTGCCAGTAGTACCTCAACAGGGGCTGGGGCCAACGTCCTGACTTTC.

The CDR3 spells CAIGQGNSNQPQHF. The CDR3 DNA reads TGTGCCATCGGACAGGGGAACAGCAATCAGCCCCAGCATTTT. The V call is TRBV10-3, the J call TRBJ1-5, with 9 bases fitting TRBD1. CDR3 length: 14 amino acids. V shed 8 bases and J 1 base; nucleotides not matched to a gene: 3. Per germline, CDR1 ENHRY and CDR2 SYGVKD.

This clone appeared a single time. The chain links TRBV27 to TRBJ1-4, with 7 bases matching TRBD1. This CDR3 comprises 16 residues. Germline assignment: CDR1 MNHEY and CDR2 SMNVEV (reference sequence). With 6 bases clipped from V and 3 bases from J, the junction kept 10 bases outside the gene matches. The CDR3 nucleotides read TGTGCCAGCAGAGCTTTAGGGGGCGGATCTAATGAAAAACTGTTTTTT. This sequence encodes CASRALGGGSNEKLFF.

V gene TRBV9 combines with J gene TRBJ1-1, with D hard to call. CDR1 SGDLS and CDR2 YYNGEE come from the germline V gene. CDR3 size: 14 residues. Trimming shortened V by 4 bases and J by 5 bases, and 15 bases separated the two germline ends. This chain's CDR3 is CASSSSGRRTEAFF. As DNA, the CDR3 is TGTGCCAGCAGCTCAAGCGGTAGGAGGACTGAAGCTTTCTTT.

This CDR3 reads CASSRGGGLNSGNTIYF. The CDR3 nucleotides read TGTGCCAGCAGTCGCGGGGGGGGCCTAAATTCTGGAAACACCATATATTTT. The V call is TRBV11-2, the J call TRBJ1-3, with D maybe TRBD1 (6 bases). CDR1 is SGHAT, CDR2 FQNNGV, per germline. This CDR3 is 17 amino acids long. The V gene lost 6 bases and the J gene lost 1 base, with 19 bases spanning the gap.

This clone is judged medium-sized. CDR3 in amino acids: CASSQEGTYNEQFF. CDR3 nucleotides: TGTGCCAGCAGCCAAGAGGGCACCTACAATGAGCAGTTCTTC. This sequence joins TRBV4-2 and TRBJ2-1; D is unresolved. V lost 0 bases and J 2 bases, leaving 5 bases between the germline ends. From germline, CDR1 is LGHNA and CDR2 YNFKEQ. This CDR3 contains 14 residues.

The rearrangement uses TRBV5-1 and TRBJ2-2; 7 bases line up with TRBD1. Unmatched junction bases numbered 13, after V lost 4 bases and J lost 10 bases. The germline CDR1 and CDR2 sequences are SGHRS and YFSETQ. The CDR3 loop spans 15 amino acids. The CDR3 region has the DNA TGCGCCAGCAGCCCTCTGACAGGGACCGCGAAGGAGCTGTTTTTT. As protein: CASSPLTGTAKELFF.

This chain links TRBV3-1 (or the pseudogene TRBV3-2) with TRBJ2-7; 7 nucleotides agree with TRBD2. Germline V gene sequence: CDR1 LGHDT, CDR2 YNNKEL (reference sequence). CDR3 size: 11 residues. V lost 9 bases and J lost 4; bases outside the gene matches: 3. CDR3 DNA: TGTGCCAGTGGGGGGGTTTACGAGCAGTACTTC. Its protein is CASGGVYEQYF.

The chain links TRBV18 to TRBJ2-6; 7 nucleotides align to TRBD1. Germline CDR1 is KGHSH and CDR2 is LQKENI. Trimming removed 6 bases from V and 2 bases from J; junction bases left unmatched: 4. This CDR3 has 15 residues. The CDR3 sequence: CASSSTGAGANVLTF. In DNA form, the CDR3 reads TGTGCCAGCTCCTCAACAGGGGCTGGGGCCAACGTCCTGACTTTC.

V gene TRBV6-5 combines with J gene TRBJ1-1; TRBD1 agrees at 7 bases. The CDR3 extends over 14 amino acids. J gave up 4 bases and V 7 bases, and 9 bases lay outside the gene matches. Germline V gene sequence: CDR1 MNHEY, CDR2 SVGAGI. CDR3 loop: CASTLGQSSTEAFF. For the CDR3, the DNA is TGTGCCAGCACCCTGGGACAGTCGAGCACTGAAGCTTTCTTT.

The chain has TRBV5-4 and TRBJ1-2, with D unresolved. CDR3 size: 13 residues. Germline assignment: CDR1 SGHNT and CDR2 YYREEE (reference sequence). The ends were cut back, 4 bases at V and 6 bases at J, with 13 bases in the middle. The CDR3 region is CASSRVEGHGYTF. CDR3 nucleotides: TGTGCCAGCAGCCGGGTGGAGGGTCATGGCTACACCTTC.

In this sample, this clone turned up once. The chain joins TRBV28 to TRBJ2-7; TRBD1 agrees at 9 bases. The germline CDR1 and CDR2 sequences are MDHEN and SYDVKM. This CDR3 comprises 15 residues. V shed 2 bases and J 9 bases; nucleotides not matched to a gene: 11. DNA of the CDR3: TGTGCCAGCAGTTTAAAAGGGACAGGGTCTAGGGGGCAGTACTTC. It translates to CASSLKGTGSRGQYF.

The V call is TRBV20-1, the J call TRBJ1-1; the D is unclear. The CDR3 spans 11 residues. CDR1 is DFQATT, CDR2 SNEGSKA, per germline (reference sequence). The CDR3 is CSAGRNTEAFF. CDR3 in DNA: TGCAGCGCAGGCCGGAACACTGAAGCTTTCTTT.

The chain uses TRBV5-8 and TRBJ1-5; the D is unclear. Germline V gene sequence: CDR1 SGHTS, CDR2 YDEGEE. The CDR3 loop spans 12 amino acids. V gave up 0 bases and J gave up 10 bases, with 8 bases separating them. The CDR3 DNA is TGTGCCAGCAGCTTGGTGTTTGGCCCCCAGCATTTT. This sequence encodes CASSLVFGPQHF. Full variable domain (rest looked up from reference TRBV5-8 and TRBJ1-5): EAGVTQSPTHLIKTRGQQATLRCSPISGHTSVYWYQQALGLGLQFLLWYDEGEERNRGNFPPRFSGRQFPNYSSELNVNALELEDSALYLCASSLVFGPQHFGDGTRLSIL.

V and J are TRBV28 and TRBJ1-4, with TRBD1 matching 7 bases. From germline, CDR1 is MDHEN and CDR2 SYDVKM. CDR3 length: 13 residues. The trim removed 7 bases at V and 6 bases at J, leaving 5 bases unmatched. CDR3 loop: CASIGQVYEKLFF. The CDR3 DNA reads TGTGCCAGCATCGGACAGGTCTATGAAAAACTGTTTTTT.